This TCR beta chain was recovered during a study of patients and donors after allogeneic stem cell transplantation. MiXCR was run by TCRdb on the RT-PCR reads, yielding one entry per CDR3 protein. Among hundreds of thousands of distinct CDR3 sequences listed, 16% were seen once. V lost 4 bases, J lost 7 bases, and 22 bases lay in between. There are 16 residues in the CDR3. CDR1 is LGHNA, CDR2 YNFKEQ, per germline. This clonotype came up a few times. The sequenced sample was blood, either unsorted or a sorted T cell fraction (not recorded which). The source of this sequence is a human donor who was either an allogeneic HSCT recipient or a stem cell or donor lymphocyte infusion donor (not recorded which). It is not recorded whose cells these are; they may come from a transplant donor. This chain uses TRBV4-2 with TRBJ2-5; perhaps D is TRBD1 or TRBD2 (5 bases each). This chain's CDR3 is CASSPALRTGAGTQYF. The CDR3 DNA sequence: TGTGCCAGCAGCCCAGCCCTGAGGACTGGGGCAGGGACCCAGTACTTC.